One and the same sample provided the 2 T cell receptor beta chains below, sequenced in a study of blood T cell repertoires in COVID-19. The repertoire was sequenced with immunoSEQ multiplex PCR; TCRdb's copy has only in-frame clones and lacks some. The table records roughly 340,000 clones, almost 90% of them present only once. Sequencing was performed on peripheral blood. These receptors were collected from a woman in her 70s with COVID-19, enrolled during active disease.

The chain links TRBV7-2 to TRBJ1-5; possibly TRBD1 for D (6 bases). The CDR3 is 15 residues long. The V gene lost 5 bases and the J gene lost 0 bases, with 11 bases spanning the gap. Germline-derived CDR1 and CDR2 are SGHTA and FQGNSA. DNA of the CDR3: TGTGCCAGCAGCCGGACAGACAATAGCAATCAGCCCCAGCATTTT. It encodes CASSRTDNSNQPQHF.

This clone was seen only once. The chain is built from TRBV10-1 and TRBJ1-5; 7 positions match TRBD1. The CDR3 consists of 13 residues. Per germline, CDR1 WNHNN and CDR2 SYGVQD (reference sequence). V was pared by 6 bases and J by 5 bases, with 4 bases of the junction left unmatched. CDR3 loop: CASSRGTDQPQHF. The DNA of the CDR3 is TGCGCCAGCAGCCGAGGGACAGATCAGCCCCAGCATTTT.